The present TCR beta chain was sequenced within a study of OX40 agonist ivuxolimab in advanced cancers. Autoimmune disease history or systemic immunosuppression led to patients being barred. Peripheral blood came from all dose cohorts at three timepoints. The CDR3 totals 14 residues. Germline-derived CDR1 and CDR2 are SGHNT and YENEEA. Trimming removed 7 bases at V and 5 bases at J, with 18 bases between. The study's findings and limits: With doses of 0.1 to 3.0 mg/kg, CD4+ and CD8+ blood T cells had undergone clonal expansion by week 6.

Profiling relied on immunoSEQ multiplex PCR, and the TCRdb table lists in-frame clones only, not all of them. Among roughly 90,000 clones listed, 75% to 95% were seen once. As for this clone: Its specificity is unknown.

The input for sequencing was CD4+ or CD8+ T cells sorted from blood, taken in a trial of the OX40 agonist ivuxolimab. This clonotype originated in an adult with an advanced solid tumor such as melanoma, head and neck, liver or kidney cancer. The chain employs TRBV11-3 and TRBJ2-7; D is tentatively TRBD1 or TRBD2 (5 bases each). The CDR3 nucleotides are TGTGCCAGCACCCAGGGAGACAGAGACCACGAGCAGTACTTC. As protein: CASTQGDRDHEQYF.